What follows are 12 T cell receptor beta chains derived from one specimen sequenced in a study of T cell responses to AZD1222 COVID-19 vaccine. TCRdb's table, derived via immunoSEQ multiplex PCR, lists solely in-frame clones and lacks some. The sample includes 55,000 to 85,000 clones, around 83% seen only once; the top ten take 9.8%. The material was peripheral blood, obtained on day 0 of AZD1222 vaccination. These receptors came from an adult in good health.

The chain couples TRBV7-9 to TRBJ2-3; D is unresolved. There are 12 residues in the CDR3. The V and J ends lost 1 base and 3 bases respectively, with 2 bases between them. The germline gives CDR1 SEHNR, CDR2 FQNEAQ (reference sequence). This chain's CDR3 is CASSLDTDTQYF. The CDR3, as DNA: TGTGCCAGCAGCTTAGATACAGATACGCAGTATTTT.

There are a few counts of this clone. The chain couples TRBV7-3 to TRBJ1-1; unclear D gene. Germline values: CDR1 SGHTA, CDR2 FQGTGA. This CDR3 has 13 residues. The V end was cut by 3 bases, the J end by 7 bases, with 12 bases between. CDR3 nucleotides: TGTGCCAGCAGCTTTGGGAGAAATAATGAAGCTTTCTTT. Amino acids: CASSFGRNNEAFF.

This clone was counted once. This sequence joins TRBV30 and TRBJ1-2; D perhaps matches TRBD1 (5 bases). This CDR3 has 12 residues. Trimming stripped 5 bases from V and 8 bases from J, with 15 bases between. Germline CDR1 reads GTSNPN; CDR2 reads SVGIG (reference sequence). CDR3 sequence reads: CAWAAAGDGYTF. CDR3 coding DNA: TGTGCCTGGGCGGCCGCGGGGGACGGCTACACCTTC.

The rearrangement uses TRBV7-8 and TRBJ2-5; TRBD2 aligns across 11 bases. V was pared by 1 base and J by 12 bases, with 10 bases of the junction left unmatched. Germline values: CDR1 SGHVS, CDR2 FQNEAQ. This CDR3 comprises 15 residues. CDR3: CASSLVVGSGGDKYF. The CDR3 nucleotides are TGTGCCAGCAGCTTAGTCGTTGGTAGCGGGGGGGATAAGTACTTC.

CDR3 nucleotides: TGTGCCAGCTCACCACGGGTGGAGAACACTGAAGCTTTCTTT. Encoded protein: CASSPRVENTEAFF. The J gene is TRBJ1-1, the V gene TRBV18; D ambiguous. V was cut by 1 base and J by 1 base, with 7 bases left in between. There are 14 residues in the CDR3. Germline V gene lookup returns CDR1 KGHSH and CDR2 LQKENI.

The CDR3: CASNRGDFHRDTQYF. The CDR3 coding sequence is TGTGCCAGCAACCGAGGGGACTTCCACCGGGATACGCAGTATTTT. V is TRBV5-4 and J is TRBJ2-3, with D possibly TRBD2 on 6 matching bases. The CDR3 extends over 15 amino acids. CDR1 is SGHNT, CDR2 YYREEE, per germline (reference sequence). V lost 6 bases and J 6 bases, leaving 20 bases between the germline ends. Based on the CDR3 plus reference TRBV5-4 and TRBJ2-3, the full variable domain is ETGVTQSPTHLIKTRGQQVTLRCSSQSGHNTVSWYQQALGQGPQFIFQYYREEENGRGNFPPRFSGLQFPNYSSELNVNALELDDSALYLCASNRGDFHRDTQYFGPGTRLTVL.

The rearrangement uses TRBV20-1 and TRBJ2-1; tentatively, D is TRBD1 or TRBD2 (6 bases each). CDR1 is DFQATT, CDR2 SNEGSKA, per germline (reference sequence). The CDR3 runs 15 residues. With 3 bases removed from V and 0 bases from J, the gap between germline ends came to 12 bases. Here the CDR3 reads CSASGGTSSYNEQFF. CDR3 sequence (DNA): TGCAGTGCTAGTGGGGGGACATCCTCCTACAATGAGCAGTTCTTC.

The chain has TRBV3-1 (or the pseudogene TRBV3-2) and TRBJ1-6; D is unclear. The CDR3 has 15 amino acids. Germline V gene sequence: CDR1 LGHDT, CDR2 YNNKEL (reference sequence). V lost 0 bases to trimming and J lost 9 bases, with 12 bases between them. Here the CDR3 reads CASSQDFRLVSPLHF. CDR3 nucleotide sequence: TGTGCCAGCAGCCAAGATTTCCGTCTTGTTTCACCCCTCCACTTT.

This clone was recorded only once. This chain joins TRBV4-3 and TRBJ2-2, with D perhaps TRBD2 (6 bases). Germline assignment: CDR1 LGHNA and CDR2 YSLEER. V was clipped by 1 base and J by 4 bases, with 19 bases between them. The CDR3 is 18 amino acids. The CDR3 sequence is CASSQGGSGEPLTGELFF. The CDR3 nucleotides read TGCGCCAGCAGCCAAGGAGGTAGCGGCGAGCCGCTCACCGGGGAGCTGTTTTTT.

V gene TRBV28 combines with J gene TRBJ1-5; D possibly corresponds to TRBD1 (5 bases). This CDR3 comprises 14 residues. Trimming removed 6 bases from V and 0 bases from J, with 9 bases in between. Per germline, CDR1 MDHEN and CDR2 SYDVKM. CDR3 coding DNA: TGTGCCAGCAGCCCAGGGACTAGCAATCAGCCCCAGCATTTT. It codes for CASSPGTSNQPQHF.

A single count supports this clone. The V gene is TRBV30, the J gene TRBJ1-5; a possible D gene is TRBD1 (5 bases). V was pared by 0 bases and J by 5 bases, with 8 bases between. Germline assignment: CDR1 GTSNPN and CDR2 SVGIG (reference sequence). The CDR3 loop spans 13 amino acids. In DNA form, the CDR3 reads TGTGCCTGGAGTGTACGGGGGGATCAGCCCCAGCATTTT. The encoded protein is CAWSVRGDQPQHF.

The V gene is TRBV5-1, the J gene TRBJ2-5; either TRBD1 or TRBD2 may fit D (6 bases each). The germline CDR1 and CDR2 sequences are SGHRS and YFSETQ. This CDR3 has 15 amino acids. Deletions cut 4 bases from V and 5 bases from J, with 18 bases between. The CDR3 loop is CASSPPPTGAETQYF. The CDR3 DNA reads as TGCGCCAGCAGCCCCCCACCGACGGGGGCCGAGACCCAGTACTTC.